The rows below give T cell receptor beta chains drawn from one sample of a study of blood T cell repertoires in COVID-19. The method was immunoSEQ multiplex PCR; TCRdb's version includes in-frame clones alone and lacks a portion of them. This table has approximately 340,000 clones, about nine tenths appearing once. Specimen: peripheral blood. Receptors were obtained from a man aged 25-45 years with COVID-19, enrolled during active disease. Each CDR3 is given with its conserved first and last residue. The D gene is left open where the match is weak. Size is stated for part of the rows, as once, few or many counts, or as a class when the clone is expanded.

v_gene	j_gene	d_gene	abundance	CDR3nt	CDR3aa
TRBV4-2	TRBJ2-2	-	-	TGTGCCAGCAGTCTCTACACCGGGGAGCTGTTTTTT	CASSLYTGELFF
TRBV29-1	TRBJ2-1	-	-	TGCAGCGTTGAAGATCCAGTCCGAAACAATGAGCAGTTCTTC	CSVEDPVRNNEQFF
TRBV29-1	TRBJ2-5	-	-	TGCAGCGTTGAGAGGGAGACCCAGTACTTC	CSVERETQYF
TRBV24-1	TRBJ1-2	-	-	TGTGCCACCAGTGACCCGGACACCGGCTATGGCTACACCTTC	CATSDPDTGYGYTF
TRBV19	TRBJ2-5	-	-	TGTGCCAGTAGTATAGAGGGAGGAGGGGCGCCCTCACAAGAGACCCAGTACTTC	CASSIEGGGAPSQETQYF
TRBV3-1/TRBV3-2	TRBJ1-4	-	once	TGTGCCAGCAGCCCTGGCCTACAGGGAGTCTTTGAAAAACTGTTTTTT	CASSPGLQGVFEKLFF
TRBV28	TRBJ2-7	TRBD1	-	TGTGCCAGCAGCCGGACAGGAAACTCCTACGAGCAGTACTTC	CASSRTGNSYEQYF
TRBV21-1	TRBJ2-3	-	-	TGTGCCAGCAGCAAAGATGGCCAGGCTAGCGGGAGGGGCACAGATACGCAGTATTTT	CASSKDGQASGRGTDTQYF
TRBV9	TRBJ1-1	TRBD1	-	TGTGCCAGCAGCGTCCGGGACAGGCTCATGAACACTGAAGCTTTCTTT	CASSVRDRLMNTEAFF
TRBV5-1	TRBJ2-3	-	-	TGCGCCAGCAGCTTGGGACAGGCTACAGATACGCAGTATTTT	CASSLGQATDTQYF
TRBV6-2/TRBV6-3	TRBJ1-6	-	few	TGTGCCAGCAGTTACTCTACGTGGGGGCACTCACCCCTCCACTTT	CASSYSTWGHSPLHF
TRBV19	TRBJ2-3	-	-	TGTGCCAGTAGTACCCGCTCAGTTTTAAGCACAGATACGCAGTATTTT	CASSTRSVLSTDTQYF
TRBV27	TRBJ2-7	TRBD2	-	TGTGCCAGCAGTTTAATAGGTTTAGCGGGAGGCCATTACGAGCAGTACTTC	CASSLIGLAGGHYEQYF
TRBV7-9	TRBJ2-7	TRBD2	-	TGTGCCAGCAGCTTAGCGTCGCTAGCGGGGCCCTACGAGCAGTACTTC	CASSLASLAGPYEQYF
TRBV30	TRBJ2-7	TRBD1	-	TGTGCCTGGTCCCCCGGAGGAGACAGGGGGTTCTACGAGCAGTACTTC	CAWSPGGDRGFYEQYF
TRBV29-1	TRBJ2-2	TRBD1	-	TGCAGCGCGCGACAGGGGGCGAACACCGGGGAGCTGTTTTTT	CSARQGANTGELFF
TRBV10-3	TRBJ2-2	-	-	TGTGCCATCAGTGAGTCGACGACAGCCAGCACCGGGGAGCTGTTTTTT	CAISESTTASTGELFF
TRBV2	TRBJ2-1	-	-	TGTGCCAGCAGGCCCACTCCAGGGGAAGGGCAGTTCTTC	CASRPTPGEGQFF
TRBV2	TRBJ1-6	-	-	TGTGCCAGCAGGGACAGCTCCTATAATTCACCCCTCCACTTT	CASRDSSYNSPLHF
TRBV19	TRBJ1-6	-	-	TGTGCCAGTACTCGGCCGCAGGATAATTCACCCCTCCACTTT	CASTRPQDNSPLHF
TRBV6-4	TRBJ2-1	-	-	TGTGCCAGCAGTTTCTCCAATGAGCAGTTCTTC	CASSFSNEQFF
TRBV18	TRBJ2-3	-	-	TGTGCCAGCTCAGACAGGAAGGGTAACACAGATACGCAGTATTTT	CASSDRKGNTDTQYF
TRBV7-2	TRBJ1-4	TRBD1	once	TGTGCCAGCAGCACAAGACAGGGCGGTGCTGAAAAACTGTTTTTT	CASSTRQGGAEKLFF
TRBV4-3	TRBJ2-2	-	-	TGCGCCAGCAGCCTGGTGTCAGGGCTGGCCGGGGAGCTGTTTTTT	CASSLVSGLAGELFF
TRBV23-1	TRBJ1-1	-	-	TGCGCCAGAGTAGGGTGGAGTTATGACTTGCGCAGGGACACTGAAGCTTTCTTT	CARVGWSYDLRRDTEAFF
TRBV19	TRBJ2-3	TRBD1	-	TGTGCCAGTAGTGCCCCCGGGACAGGGCCCACAGATACGCAGTATTTT	CASSAPGTGPTDTQYF
TRBV10-3	TRBJ2-1	TRBD2	-	TGTGCCATCTCCGGGGAGGGCGAGAATGAGCAGTTCTTC	CAISGEGENEQFF
TRBV5-5	TRBJ1-5	TRBD1	-	TGTGCCAGCAGCTTCGACAGGGCCCATAGCAATCAGCCCCAGCATTTT	CASSFDRAHSNQPQHF
TRBV7-2	TRBJ2-3	-	-	TGTGCCAGCAGCTGGGACTCTGGAACGCAGTATTTT	CASSWDSGTQYF
TRBV6-2/TRBV6-3	TRBJ2-7	TRBD2	-	TGTGCCAGCAGTTATATGGCTAGCGGATACTACGAGCAGTACTTC	CASSYMASGYYEQYF
TRBV7-2	TRBJ1-1	-	-	TGTGCCAGCAGCCCAGCCCCTTGGGGGGAACCTGAAGCTTTCTTT	CASSPAPWGEPEAFF
TRBV7-6	TRBJ2-3	-	-	TGTGCCAGCAGCTTAGTAGGGGGAACTAGCACAGATACGCAGTATTTT	CASSLVGGTSTDTQYF
TRBV5-5	TRBJ1-5	-	-	TGTGCCAGCAGCCCGGACAGTTTCAATCAGCCCCAGCATTTT	CASSPDSFNQPQHF
TRBV7-9	TRBJ1-1	-	few	TGTGCCAGCAGCGGTGACAGTGAAGCTTTCTTT	CASSGDSEAFF
TRBV11-1	TRBJ2-1	-	-	TGTGCCAGCAGCCCCCGGGGGTACAATGAGCAGTTCTTC	CASSPRGYNEQFF
TRBV6-5	TRBJ2-1	-	-	TGTGCCAGCAGTTACACGGGGGATGAGCAGTTCTTC	CASSYTGDEQFF
TRBV28	TRBJ2-5	TRBD2	-	TGTGCCAGCAGCCGGACTAGCGGGATGGGAGAGACCCAGTACTTC	CASSRTSGMGETQYF
TRBV28	TRBJ2-7	-	-	TGTGCCAGCAGCCATACAGGGTACGAGCAGTACTTC	CASSHTGYEQYF
TRBV28	TRBJ2-1	TRBD1	few	TGTGCCAGCAGTCCCGGGACAGGGGTCAATGAGCAGTTCTTC	CASSPGTGVNEQFF
TRBV7-2	TRBJ2-3	-	-	TGTGCCAGCAGCTGGCGAGGCGGCCTGAGCACAGATACGCAGTATTTT	CASSWRGGLSTDTQYF
TRBV7-9	TRBJ2-1	-	-	TGTGCCAGCAGCTTAGTTCCTGCGAGGCTGAACAATGAGCAGTTCTTC	CASSLVPARLNNEQFF
TRBV7-8	TRBJ1-5	-	-	TGTGCCAGCAGCCTAGGGACTGGACAGCGCAATCAGCCCCAGCATTTT	CASSLGTGQRNQPQHF
TRBV5-1	TRBJ1-4	-	once	TGCGCCAGCAGCCAAGGACCGGAGGACGTAGATGAAAAACTGTTTTTT	CASSQGPEDVDEKLFF
TRBV19	TRBJ2-7	TRBD1	few	TGTGCCAGTTCGGGACAGGGCTACGAGCAGTACTTC	CASSGQGYEQYF
TRBV30	TRBJ2-7	-	-	TGTGCCTGGAGTGTAGTTCAGGGCTACGAGCAGTACTTC	CAWSVVQGYEQYF
TRBV19	TRBJ2-7	-	-	TGTGCCAGTAGTACACAGGGTTGGGGAAACTACGAGCAGTACTTC	CASSTQGWGNYEQYF
TRBV29-1	TRBJ1-5	TRBD1	-	TGCAGCGCTGGAGGGGGCGCTACAAATCAGCCCCAGCATTTT	CSAGGGATNQPQHF
TRBV7-6	TRBJ2-5	TRBD1	-	TGTGCCAGCAGCTTAGGTAACAGGGGAATGCAAGAGACCCAGTACTTC	CASSLGNRGMQETQYF